This T cell receptor beta chain is drawn from a study of T cells in Graves' hyperthyroidism and ophthalmopathy. Study results and caveats: Before onset, ophthalmopathy was predicted by the model a median around 6 months earlier.

This clonotype appeared a few times. Its target is unknown. J gave up 3 bases and V 4 bases, and 4 bases lay outside the gene matches. Per germline, CDR1 MDHEN and CDR2 SYDVKM. This CDR3 is 14 amino acids long. Authors of the study amplified TCR beta CDR3 regions from RNA transcripts. HTBI primers were the set used in a first-round RT-PCR of the TCR CDR3. MiXCR, run by TCRdb on the multiplex PCR reads, gives a single entry per CDR3 protein. The sample has about 410,000 distinct CDR3 sequences; 14% are singletons. Fresh 10 ml peripheral blood yielded PBMCs. The chain joins TRBV28 to TRBJ2-7; 9 nucleotides agree with TRBD1. The clonotype was recovered from a woman in her 30s with Graves' ophthalmopathy. The sample was blood. The CDR3 loop reads CASSSRTGDYEQYF. CDR3 nucleotide sequence: TGTGCCAGCAGTTCCCGGACAGGGGACTACGAGCAGTACTTC.